This is a list of T cell receptor beta chains from one sample in a study of tumor-infiltrating lymphocytes in primary liver carcinoma. TCRdb fed the multiplex PCR reads into MiXCR, producing one record per CDR3 protein. The table has approximately 190,000 distinct CDR3 sequences, approximately 86% seen once. The sample was tumor tissue from primary liver carcinoma. The receptor source for this set is a man aged 35-49 years with primary liver carcinoma and hepatitis B virus infection. Each CDR3 is given with its conserved first and last residue. A D gene is named only where the DNA matches it firmly. The size entry is marked missing in some rows and otherwise reads once, few, many or a size class.

NA,TRBJ2-1,NA,TRBV6-7,TGTGCCAGCAGTTACCCGGCTATAGGGAATCTTGGCTCCTACAATGAGCAGTTCTTC,CASSYPAIGNLGSYNEQFF
NA,TRBJ2-5,NA,TRBV5-6,TGTACCAGCAGCTCTACAGGGATACCGCAAGAGAACCAGTACTTC,CTSSSTGIPQENQYF
NA,TRBJ2-2,NA,TRBV4-3,TGTGCCAGCAGCTGGGGGCAGACGAACACCGGGGAGCTGGTCTTT,CASSWGQTNTGELVF
TRBD1,TRBJ2-6,NA,TRBV6-1,TGTGCCAGCAGTGTATACAGGGGTCCTATCTCTGGGGCCAACGTCCTGACTTTC,CASSVYRGPISGANVLTF
NA,TRBJ2-1,NA,TRBV12-3/TRBV12-4,TGTGCCGGCAGTCTCGGACGGAACAATGAACAGTTCTTC,CAGSLGRNNEQFF
NA,TRBJ1-6,once,TRBV11-3,TGTGGCAGCAGCCGTTCACTGGTTTCACCCCTCCACTTT,CGSSRSLVSPLHF
NA,TRBJ2-3,many,TRBV5-1,TGCGCCAGCAACCTAGAGGGAACTAGCACAGATACGCAGTATTTT,CASNLEGTSTDTQYF
NA,TRBJ2-3,NA,TRBV29-1,TGCATCGTTGAGTTAGTGGGGCACACATATACGCAGTATTTT,CIVELVGHTYTQYF
NA,TRBJ1-3,NA,TRBV6-6,TGTGCTAGCAGTTATAAGAGCACCATATATTTT,CASSYKSTIYF
NA,TRBJ2-5,many,TRBV12-3/TRBV12-4,TGTGCCAGCAGTTTAACTACAGACCAAGAGACCCAGTACTTC,CASSLTTDQETQYF
NA,TRBJ2-7,NA,TRBV19,TGTGCCAGTAGAATGGCGGTCAGGGTTGGCTACGAGCAATACTTC,CASRMAVRVGYEQYF
TRBD1,TRBJ2-3,many,TRBV5-4,TGTGCCAGCAGCTTAACAGGGGGCTTACATACGCAGTATTTT,CASSLTGGLHTQYF
NA,TRBJ2-5,NA,TRBV29-1,TGCAGAGGTATAGACTGTGGAGAGACCCAGTACTTC,CRGIDCGETQYF
NA,TRBJ2-3,NA,TRBV6-6,TGTGCCAGCAGTAAGTACCGGTCAGATAAGCAGTATTTT,CASSKYRSDKQYF
NA,TRBJ2-6,NA,TRBV6-1,TGTGCCAGCAGGGCCCTTCAGGGCAGGGACCGCTTTGGGGCCAACATCCTGACTTTC,CASRALQGRDRFGANILTF
NA,TRBJ2-5,NA,TRBV28,TGTGCCAGCAGCTCGAACACAAAAGTAGGAGAGACCCAGTACTTC,CASSSNTKVGETQYF
TRBD1,TRBJ1-2,NA,TRBV11-2,TGTACCAACAGCTTCTCATTCACAGGGGGAGGAGGCTACACCTTC,CTNSFSFTGGGGYTF
NA,TRBJ2-3,NA,TRBV11-1,TGTGCCAGCAGTATGTCGAGGGAGAGCACAGATATGCAGTATTTT,CASSMSRESTDMQYF
NA,TRBJ2-5,NA,TRBV4-1,TGCGTCAGCAACCAAGAAGGGCGCGGGGAGACCCAGTACTTC,CVSNQEGRGETQYF
NA,TRBJ2-4,NA,TRBV11-2,TGTGCCAGCACCACTTCGGCGGTAGCCAAAATTATTCAGTACTTT,CASTTSAVAKIIQYF
NA,TRBJ2-1,NA,TRBV11-3,TGTGCCAACATCTTAGGGGTCATCAACAATGAGCAGTTCTTC,CANILGVINNEQFF
NA,TRBJ2-5,NA,TRBV12-3/TRBV12-4,TGTGCCAACAGTTTAACAGTGGGAGAGACCCAGTACTTC,CANSLTVGETQYF
TRBD2,TRBJ2-3,once,TRBV5-4,TGTGCCGGCAGCCAGACTAGCGGCGCATATACGCTGTATTTT,CAGSQTSGAYTLYF
TRBD2,TRBJ2-1,NA,TRBV6-1,TGTGCCAGCAGAGACAGACTAGCGGGAGCCATTGAACAGTTCTTC,CASRDRLAGAIEQFF
NA,TRBJ2-3,NA,TRBV5-1,TGCGCCAGCAGCTTGGGCGGGGCCGTGACGCAGTATTTT,CASSLGGAVTQYF
TRBD2,TRBJ2-1,NA,TRBV12-3/TRBV12-4,TGTGCCATCAGTTTATTTGCGCTAGCGGGGGACAATGAGCAGTTCTTC,CAISLFALAGDNEQFF